The 8 T cell receptor beta chains reported below all come from one sample, sequenced in a study of neurological immune-mediated disorders. MiXCR was run by TCRdb on the 5' RACE reads, yielding one entry per CDR3 protein. The top ten hold about 5.3% of the sample, which has 60,000 to 70,000 distinct CDR3 sequences, over 4% seen once. Sequences were obtained from PBMCs. These TCRs come from a human donor with multiple sclerosis. The donor label of this sample is uncertain.

The chain has TRBV19 and TRBJ2-3, with D perhaps TRBD1 (5 bases). Trimming cost V 5 bases and J 0 bases, with 9 bases left between them. CDR3 length: 14 amino acids. Germline assignment: CDR1 LNHDA and CDR2 SQIVND (reference sequence). CDR3 bases: TGTGCCAGTAGTTCACAGGCCAGCACAGATACGCAGTATTTT. It translates to CASSSQASTDTQYF.

This clonotype was seen at least ten times. The rearrangement joins TRBV20-1 to TRBJ2-3; perhaps TRBD2 as D (6 bases). The CDR3 spans 15 residues. V was trimmed by 6 bases and J by 2 bases, leaving 18 bases between them. Germline V CDR1 and CDR2: DFQATT, SNEGSKA (reference sequence). The CDR3 region is CSAPEPGLLTDTQYF. CDR3 coding DNA: TGCAGTGCACCCGAACCGGGACTTCTCACAGATACGCAGTATTTT.

This clonotype appeared many times. This chain connects TRBV20-1 to TRBJ1-1, with D possibly matching TRBD1 (5 bases). There are 11 residues in the CDR3. The V end lost 6 bases, the J end lost 3 bases, and 8 bases lay between the germline ends. Germline CDR1 reads DFQATT; CDR2 reads SNEGSKA (reference sequence). The CDR3 bases are TGCAGTGCCAGGGAATACACTGAAGCTTTCTTT. It encodes CSAREYTEAFF.

The chain couples TRBV5-1 to TRBJ2-1; TRBD1 matches at 10 bases. The CDR3 is 15 amino acids. V was pared by 7 bases and J by 11 bases, with 15 bases of the junction left unmatched. Germline V gives CDR1 SGHRS, CDR2 YFSETQ. The CDR3: CASWPPGTGEGKQFF. CDR3 bases: TGCGCCAGCTGGCCCCCCGGGACAGGGGAGGGTAAGCAGTTCTTC.

This clonotype came up many times. The chain employs TRBV5-5 and TRBJ1-1; D remains ambiguous. CDR1 SGHKS and CDR2 YYEKEE come from the germline V gene (reference sequence). V gave up 4 bases and J gave up 2 bases, with 18 bases separating them. The CDR3 runs to 16 residues. The CDR3 bases are TGTGCCAGCAGCCGGGCAGGTCTACGGGGAAACACTGAAGCTTTCTTT. Protein product: CASSRAGLRGNTEAFF.

This clonotype was seen at least ten times. This rearrangement joins TRBV2 to TRBJ1-2; D is unclear. The CDR3 is 13 residues long. V gave up 4 bases and J gave up 4 bases, with 10 bases separating them. Germline V gives CDR1 SNHLY, CDR2 FYNNEI. CDR3 loop: CASSARPFYGYTF. CDR3 coding DNA: TGTGCCAGCAGTGCCCGACCCTTCTATGGCTACACCTTC. The full variable domain, with the rest looked up from reference TRBV2 and TRBJ1-2, is EPEVTQTPSHQVTQMGQEVILRCVPISNHLYFYWYRQILGQKVEFLVSFYNNEISEKSEIFDDQFSVERPDGSNFTLKIRSTKLEDSAMYFCASSARPFYGYTFGSGTRLTVV.

This clonotype was counted at least ten times. The V gene is TRBV20-1, the J gene TRBJ2-7, with TRBD2 matching over 7 bases. This CDR3 contains 15 residues. From germline, CDR1 is DFQATT and CDR2 SNEGSKA (reference sequence). V was pared by 0 bases and J by 2 bases, with 7 bases of the junction left unmatched. The CDR3 is CSARDLERGTYEQYF. CDR3 in DNA: TGCAGTGCTAGAGATCTGGAGCGGGGAACCTACGAGCAGTACTTC.

This clonotype was seen repeatedly, ten times or more. The chain recombines TRBV18 with TRBJ1-3; no definite D call. The CDR3 length is 12 residues. Germline CDR1 KGHSH, CDR2 LQKENI. V was shortened by 2 bases and J by 4 bases, with 3 bases between the two germline ends. In DNA, the CDR3 is TGTGCCAGCTCACCAGAGGGAAACACCATATATTTT. This codes for CASSPEGNTIYF.